This T cell receptor beta chain was documented in a study of vaccination effects on CD4 cells after COVID-19. Generated by immunoSEQ multiplex PCR, the TCRdb table keeps only in-frame clones and is missing some. Among tens of thousands of clones listed, more than 65% were seen once. The germline V gene has CDR1 SNHLY and CDR2 FYNNEI. CDR3 length: 13 amino acids. The V and J ends lost 2 bases and 6 bases respectively, with 10 bases between them. ViraFEST expansion of antigen-specific CD4+ T cells with viral peptide pools preceded sequencing. CD4+ T cells were isolated after around ten days of culture. In the vaccine recipients, nucleocapsid antibodies were negative and there was no prior SARS-CoV-2 infection. Both day 3 and day 7 saw half the medium replaced with IL-2 medium. As concerns this clone: Its matching antigen is unknown.

The sample in question was CD4+ T cells from PBMCs cultured with HCoV-NL63 spike peptides, obtained before COVID-19 vaccination. V is TRBV2 and J is TRBJ1-2, with D possibly matching TRBD1 (5 bases). The sequence came from a human donor who received a COVID-19 vaccine. The CDR3, as DNA: TGTGCCAGCAGTGAAAGGTGGGGACATGGCTACACCTTC. Translating it yields CASSERWGHGYTF.